This is a list of T cell receptor beta chains from one sample in a study of blood T cell repertoires in COVID-19. The table came from immunoSEQ multiplex PCR; TCRdb's copy has only in-frame clones and leaves some out. The data contain around 210,000 clones, roughly nine tenths of them singletons. The source material was peripheral blood. Source of these receptors: a woman in her sixties or seventies with acute or convalescent COVID-19. The conserved cysteine and the conserved F or W are not part of the CDR3 here.

cdr3_length,j_call,v_call,cdr3_aa
12,TRBJ1-1,TRBV5-1,ASSSPGENTEAF
11,TRBJ2-3,TRBV5-4,ASSLTGTDTQY
13,TRBJ1-5,TRBV2,ASSEQGWGNQPQH
14,TRBJ1-3,TRBV5-8,ASSTYTGASGNTIY
13,TRBJ1-6,TRBV5-1,ASGAGGAGNSPLH
11,TRBJ2-5,TRBV3-1/TRBV3-2,ASSQGQRETQY
14,TRBJ1-2,TRBV5-5,ASSLATGGRTYGYT
15,TRBJ1-4,TRBV10-3,AISETRGSGVNEKLF
13,TRBJ1-6,TRBV5-6,ASSNPSGGNSPLH
15,TRBJ1-1,TRBV2,ASSEGFRGAGRTEAF
17,TRBJ2-3,TRBV27,ASSKAGTSGTFRVDTQY
12,TRBJ2-7,TRBV28,ASSTPSGAYEQY
12,TRBJ1-2,TRBV3-1/TRBV3-2,ASSFRLFFDGYT
13,TRBJ1-1,TRBV18,ASSPRSQGATEAF
11,TRBJ1-2,TRBV18,ASSPDRNYGYT
13,TRBJ2-5,TRBV5-1,ASSLSAGGRETQY
12,TRBJ1-5,TRBV7-9,ASSSQGNNQPQH
15,TRBJ2-3,TRBV6-1,ASSEYPRGAGVNTQY
15,TRBJ2-2,TRBV5-4,ASSPGLQWTNTGELF
11,TRBJ2-3,TRBV15,ATSRDLSDTQY
12,TRBJ2-3,TRBV5-1,ASSSGQGTDTQY
11,TRBJ1-4,TRBV28,ASDSQGDEKLF
16,TRBJ1-5,TRBV27,ASSARQGSSYSNQPQH